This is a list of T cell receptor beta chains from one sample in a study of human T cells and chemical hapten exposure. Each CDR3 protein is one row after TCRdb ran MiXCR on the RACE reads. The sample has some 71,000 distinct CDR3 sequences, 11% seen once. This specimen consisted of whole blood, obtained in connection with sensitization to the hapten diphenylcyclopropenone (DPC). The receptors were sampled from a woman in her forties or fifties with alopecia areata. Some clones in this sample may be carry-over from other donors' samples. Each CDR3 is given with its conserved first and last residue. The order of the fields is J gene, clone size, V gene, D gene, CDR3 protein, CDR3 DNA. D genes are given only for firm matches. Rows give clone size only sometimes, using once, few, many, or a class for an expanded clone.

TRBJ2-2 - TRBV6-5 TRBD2 CASSYAPLAGGAGELFF TGTGCCAGCAGTTACGCCCCACTAGCTGGGGGGGCCGGGGAGCTGTTTTTT
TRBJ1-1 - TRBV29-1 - CSVDLGAPNTEAFF TGCAGCGTCGATCTGGGGGCCCCGAACACTGAAGCTTTCTTT
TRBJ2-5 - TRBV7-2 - CASGEDDQETQYF TGTGCCAGCGGAGAGGATGACCAAGAGACCCAGTACTTC
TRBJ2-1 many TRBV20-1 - CSASRGDNEQFF TGCAGTGCTAGCAGGGGGGACAATGAGCAGTTCTTC
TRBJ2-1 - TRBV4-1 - CASSPQIPSYNEQFF TGCGCCAGCAGCCCACAGATTCCTTCCTACAATGAGCAGTTCTTC
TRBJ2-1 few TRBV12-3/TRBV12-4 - CASSSSLAGVNEQFF TGTGCCAGCAGTTCCTCTCTGGCGGGTGTCAATGAGCAGTTCTTC
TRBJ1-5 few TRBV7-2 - CASSLEAAGRHQPQHF TGTGCCAGCAGCTTAGAAGCGGCAGGTAGGCATCAGCCCCAGCATTTT
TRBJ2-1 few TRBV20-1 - CSRPSGHEQFF TGCAGTAGACCCAGCGGGCATGAGCAGTTCTTC
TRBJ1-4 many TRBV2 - CASTEDEKLFF TGTGCCAGCACCGAGGATGAAAAACTGTTTTTT
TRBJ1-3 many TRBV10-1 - CASTPQGGGNTIYF TGCGCCAGCACCCCCCAGGGTGGAGGAAACACCATATATTTT
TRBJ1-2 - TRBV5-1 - CASSLAIGDYGYTF TGCGCCAGCAGCTTGGCCATAGGGGACTATGGCTACACCTTC
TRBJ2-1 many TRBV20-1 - CSARHGASSYNEQFF TGCAGTGCTAGGCACGGGGCGAGCTCCTACAATGAGCAGTTCTTC
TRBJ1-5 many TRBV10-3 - CAISESLSNQPQHF TGTGCCATCAGTGAGTCCCTTAGCAATCAGCCCCAGCATTTT
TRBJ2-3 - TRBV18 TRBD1 CASSPGQGIDTQYF TGTGCCAGCTCACCAGGACAGGGGATAGATACGCAGTATTTT
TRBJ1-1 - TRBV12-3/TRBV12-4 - CASSLLANTEAFF TGTGCCAGCAGTTTGCTGGCGAACACTGAAGCTTTCTTT
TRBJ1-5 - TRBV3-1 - CASSQGGGRNQPQHF TGTGCCAGCAGCCAAGGCGGAGGACGGAATCAGCCCCAGCATTTT
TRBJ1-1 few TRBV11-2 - CASSTRLYKESTEAFF TGTGCCAGCAGCACCCGACTATATAAGGAGAGCACTGAAGCTTTCTTT
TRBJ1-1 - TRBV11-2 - CASSRQKENTEAFF TGTGCCAGCAGCCGACAGAAGGAGAACACTGAAGCTTTCTTT